This passage covers 17 T cell receptor beta chains from one sample sequenced in a study of blood T cells in healthy people across ages. Combining a sample-barcoded 5' primer with a J-beta primer mix, a second PCR ran for 7 to 11 cycles. TCRdb fed the 5' RACE reads into MiXCR, producing one record per CDR3 protein. The sample lists roughly 1.9 million distinct CDR3 sequences; about two fifths were seen once. The material sequenced was blood. The receptors come from a human donor in good health.

J is TRBJ2-6 and V is TRBV29-1, with 9 nucleotides matching TRBD1. CDR3 length: 19 residues. The V and J ends lost 4 bases and 0 bases, in that order; junction bases with no gene match: 13. In germline, CDR1 is SQVTM, CDR2 ANQGSEA. The CDR3 region is CSVVGTGQGIGSGANVLTF. The CDR3 DNA reads TGCAGCGTTGTAGGGACAGGACAGGGGATTGGCTCTGGGGCCAACGTCCTGACTTTC.

The rearrangement links TRBV28 to TRBJ2-4; D is unresolved. Gene TRBJ2-7 matches the end of the DNA better, so the J call may be wrong. Germline lookup yields CDR1 MDHEN and CDR2 SYDVKM. The CDR3 sequence is 13 residues long. CDR3 in DNA: TGTGCCACCACACCCGGTACGATGAGCGAGCAGTACTTC. Protein product: CATTPGTMSEQYF.

CDR3 protein: CASSLPLGDSGYGYTF. CDR3 DNA sequence: TGTGCCAGCAGCCTACCCCTGGGGGATAGCGGCTATGGCTACACCTTC. The rearrangement joins TRBV7-9 to TRBJ1-2; a weak D match, TRBD1 (5 bases). The CDR3 sequence is 16 residues long. Between the trimmed V and J ends, which lost 5 bases and 4 bases, there was a span of 20 bases. In germline, CDR1 is SEHNR, CDR2 FQNEAQ (reference sequence).

The chain has TRBV20-1 and TRBJ2-3; 8 bases fit TRBD1. The CDR3 sequence is 15 residues long. The germline CDR1 and CDR2 sequences are DFQATT and SNEGSKA (reference sequence). V was clipped by 4 bases and J by 3 bases; unmatched bases: 9. CDR3 nucleotide sequence: TGCAGTGCTACTAGGACAGGGCTTGGGACAGATACGCAGTATTTT. Translation gives CSATRTGLGTDTQYF.

The chain employs TRBV2 and TRBJ2-5; no firm D call. The CDR3 has 9 amino acids. The V end lost 3 bases, the J end lost 9 bases, and 2 bases lay between the germline ends. The germline CDR1 and CDR2 sequences are SNHLY and FYNNEI. DNA of the CDR3: TGTGCCAGCAGTGACCCCCAGTACTTC. Amino acid sequence: CASSDPQYF.

The V and J genes are TRBV4-3 and TRBJ1-1, with D possibly being TRBD1 (5 bases). The V and J ends lost 0 bases and 10 bases respectively, with 12 bases between them. The CDR3 extends over 13 amino acids. The germline gives CDR1 LGHNA, CDR2 YSLEER. DNA of the CDR3: TGCGCCAGCAGCCAAGATCGGACCGGGGGAGCTTTCTTT. It is translated as CASSQDRTGGAFF.

The gene calls are TRBV7-6 and TRBJ2-1; TRBD1 agrees at 11 bases. Germline V CDR1 and CDR2: SGHVS, FNYEAQ. Germline trimming cut 4 bases from V and 8 bases from J; bases unmatched to any gene: 16. CDR3 size: 18 residues. CDR3 in DNA: TGTGCCAGCAGCTCAGCAAGGGACAGGGGGGAACTACACGATGAGCAGTTCTTC. Protein product: CASSSARDRGELHDEQFF.

This chain links TRBV6-6 with TRBJ2-1; perhaps D is TRBD1 or TRBD2 (5 bases each). The V and J ends lost 2 bases and 12 bases respectively, with 14 bases between them. CDR1 MNHNY and CDR2 SVGAGI come from the germline V gene (reference sequence). CDR3 size: 13 residues. This CDR3 is CASSYTAGSGQFF. The DNA of the CDR3 is TGTGCCAGCAGTTACACAGCAGGGAGTGGGCAGTTCTTC.

This clonotype was seen a few times. One junction end disagrees with the germline gene, perhaps due to a read error. The J gene is TRBJ2-5, the V gene TRBV5-6; either TRBD1 or TRBD2 may fit D (5 bases each). This CDR3 spans 14 amino acids. CDR1 is SGHDT, CDR2 YYEEEE, per germline. The CDR3 protein is CASTLRAGQETQYF. The CDR3 nucleotides are TGTGCCAGCACCTTGCGGGCAGGGCAAGAGACCCAGTACTTC.

The chain recombines TRBV7-9 with TRBJ2-5; D not resolved. The V gene's germline CDR1 is SEHNR and CDR2 FQNEAQ (reference sequence). V lost 1 base and J lost 5, with 14 bases in between. This CDR3 comprises 15 residues. The chain's CDR3 is CASSLGAVERETQYF. CDR3 DNA sequence: TGTGCCAGCAGCTTAGGGGCCGTGGAGAGGGAGACCCAGTACTTC. The complete variable domain, with remaining parts taken from reference TRBV7-9 and TRBJ2-5, reads DTGVSQNPRHKITKRGQNVTFRCDPISEHNRLYWYRQTLGQGPEFLTYFQNEAQLEKSRLLSDRFSAERPKGSFSTLEIQRTEQGDSAMYLCASSLGAVERETQYFGPGTRLLVL.

The chain carries TRBV12-3 or TRBV12-4 and TRBJ2-7, with D perhaps TRBD2 (6 bases). The CDR3 is made up of 14 amino acids. The V and J ends lost 5 bases and 1 base respectively, with 12 bases between them. The DNA of the CDR3 is TGTGCCAGCAGTCCCACGGGAGATTCCTACGAGCAGTACTTC. The encoded protein is CASSPTGDSYEQYF.

The chain combines TRBV6-4 with TRBJ1-1; D gene ambiguous. The CDR3 is 13 amino acids. Per germline, CDR1 MRHNA and CDR2 SNTAGT. Trimming took off 2 bases at V and 0 bases at J, with 4 bases between the two ends. CDR3 nucleotide sequence: TGTGCCAGCAGTGACACAGTGAACACTGAAGCTTTCTTT. Translation: CASSDTVNTEAFF.

This clonotype has only one observation. The chain uses TRBV2 and TRBJ1-2; D uncertain. Germline loops: CDR1 SNHLY, CDR2 FYNNEI. V was pared by 0 bases and J by 4 bases, with 9 bases between. The CDR3 consists of 14 residues. For the CDR3, the DNA is TGTGCCAGCAGTGAAGCAGCCCAACTCTATGGCTACACCTTC. Protein sequence: CASSEAAQLYGYTF.

The chain couples TRBV6-5 to TRBJ2-5; D uncertain. The germline V and J ends were trimmed by 1 base and 5 bases, with 11 bases remaining between them. Looked up from germline, CDR1 is MNHEY and CDR2 is SVGAGI. The CDR3 runs to 14 residues. The CDR3 loop reads CASSYLGLGETQYF. The CDR3 DNA reads as TGTGCCAGCAGTTACTTGGGGTTGGGGGAGACCCAGTACTTC.

This clonotype was seen more than once but under ten times. This chain uses TRBV7-9 with TRBJ2-3; 8 bases align to TRBD2. The ends lost 3 bases at V and 2 bases at J; junction bases unmatched: 4. Germline V gene lookup returns CDR1 SEHNR and CDR2 FQNEAQ (reference sequence). The CDR3 extends over 15 amino acids. CDR3 protein: CASSFSGGYTDTQYF. In DNA form, the CDR3 reads TGTGCCAGCAGCTTCAGCGGGGGCTACACAGATACGCAGTATTTT.

This clonotype was picked up a small number of times. The chain employs TRBV7-9 and TRBJ2-3, with 11 bases matching TRBD2. The CDR3 has 20 residues. Germline V gene data show CDR1 as SEHNR and CDR2 as FQNEAQ (reference sequence). J gave up 3 bases and V 2 bases, and 16 bases lay outside the gene matches. Written as DNA, the CDR3 is TGTGCCAGCAGCTTAACCCGACCGACACTGACTAGCGGGGTTACAGATACGCAGTATTTT. It translates to CASSLTRPTLTSGVTDTQYF.

The V gene is TRBV5-6, the J gene TRBJ2-3, with D perhaps TRBD1 (6 bases). Trimming removed 1 base at V and 0 bases at J, with 15 bases between. This CDR3 is built from 17 residues. Germline V gives CDR1 SGHDT, CDR2 YYEEEE. CDR3 DNA: TGTGCCAGCAGCTTGTATGTTTGGGACACCAGCACAGATACGCAGTATTTT. It translates to CASSLYVWDTSTDTQYF.